The rows below give T cell receptor beta chains drawn from one sample of a study of graft-versus-host responses after intestinal transplantation. TCRdb keeps only in-frame clones here, not all; method: immunoSEQ multiplex PCR. The data show about 7,000 clones, roughly a third seen once. The input for sequencing was alloreactive CD8+ T cells from a mixed lymphocyte reaction culture, taken before transplantation. The receptors were gathered from a human patient who was an organ donor for intestinal transplantation. The CDR3 runs from the conserved cysteine through the conserved F or W. A D gene is named only where the DNA matches it firmly. Expanded clones get a size class; other rows say once, few or many, or leave the size out.

v_gene	d_gene	j_gene	abundance	len	CDR3nt	CDR3aa
TRBV7-9	-	TRBJ2-3	-	15	TGTACCAGCAGCTTAGTCTTTACTAGCACAGATACGCAGTATTTT	CTSSLVFTSTDTQYF
TRBV7-2	-	TRBJ2-7	-	11	TGTGCCAGCAGCCCCTCCTACGAGCAGTACTTC	CASSPSYEQYF
TRBV4-2	-	TRBJ1-2	-	16	TGTGCCAGCAGCCAAGAAAACCAGGGGAGAAACTATGGCTACACCTTC	CASSQENQGRNYGYTF
TRBV13	-	TRBJ2-5	-	12	TGTGCCAGCAGCTTACAGGGAGAGACCCAGTACTTC	CASSLQGETQYF
TRBV18	-	TRBJ2-7	-	14	TGTGCCAGCTCACCAGGCCTAGCACCCTACGAGCAGTACTTC	CASSPGLAPYEQYF
TRBV4-1	-	TRBJ2-7	-	16	TGCGCCAGCAGCCAAGTGGGGGGGCGGGCAAACTACGAGCAGTACTTC	CASSQVGGRANYEQYF
TRBV10-3	TRBD2	TRBJ2-1	-	16	TGTGCCATCACCCCTGAGCGGGGGAGCTCCTACAATGAGCAGTTCTTC	CAITPERGSSYNEQFF
TRBV5-4	-	TRBJ1-6	-	15	TGTGCCAGCAGCCCGGGGACTTTAACTGGGTCACCCCTCCACTTT	CASSPGTLTGSPLHF
TRBV5-6	-	TRBJ2-7	-	14	TGTGCCAGCAGCTTTATTGGAGGATGGTACGAGCAGTACTTC	CASSFIGGWYEQYF
TRBV7-7	-	TRBJ1-2	few	12	TGTGCTAGCAGCCGGATTCCGGATGGCTACACCTTC	CASSRIPDGYTF
TRBV11-2	-	TRBJ1-5	few	14	TGTGCCAGCAGCTTTCTAGGGAAATATCAGCCCCAGCATTTT	CASSFLGKYQPQHF
TRBV6-5	-	TRBJ2-2	-	14	TGTGCCAGCAGTTATGGGTGGGGCACCGGGGAGCTGTTTTTT	CASSYGWGTGELFF
TRBV10-1	-	TRBJ2-1	-	16	TGCGCCGGAACCCCAGCGGAACCGACCAAGGGGAATGAGCAGTTCTTC	CAGTPAEPTKGNEQFF
TRBV13	TRBD2	TRBJ2-1	once	21	TGTGCCAGCAGCTTAGGCCTAATAGAAAGCGGGGGCTTTAGCTCCTACAATGAGCAGTTCTTC	CASSLGLIESGGFSSYNEQFF
TRBV5-1	TRBD1	TRBJ1-4	-	14	TGCGCCAGCAGACGGACAGGGCGTTTGGAAAAACTGTTTTTT	CASRRTGRLEKLFF
TRBV7-9	-	TRBJ2-3	large	14	TGTGCCAGCAGCTTTTGGGGTACAGGAGATACGCAGTATTTT	CASSFWGTGDTQYF
TRBV19	-	TRBJ2-1	few	15	TGTGCCAGTAGTATTCCCGGGTACTCCTACAATGAGCAGTTCTTC	CASSIPGYSYNEQFF
TRBV10-3	TRBD1	TRBJ2-5	large	14	TGTGCCATCAGTAACCCGGGACAGGAGGAGACCCAGTACTTC	CAISNPGQEETQYF
TRBV4-3	-	TRBJ1-3	-	14	TGCGCCAGCAGCCAAGGGCCTGCTGGAAACACCATATATTTT	CASSQGPAGNTIYF
TRBV21-1	-	TRBJ1-5	medium-sized	14	TGTGCCAGCATCTCGGACGGTCCCGCTCAGCCCCAGCATTTT	CASISDGPAQPQHF
TRBV15	TRBD1	TRBJ1-4	-	15	TGTGCCACCGAAGCACCGGGACAGGGCGACGAAAAACTGTTTTTT	CATEAPGQGDEKLFF
TRBV5-3	TRBD1	TRBJ2-7	-	13	TGTGCCAGAAGGACAGGGAAGGTAAACGAGCAGTACTTC	CARRTGKVNEQYF
TRBV6-6	TRBD1	TRBJ2-7	-	12	TGTGCCAGCACAGGGGGCTCCTACGAGCAGTACTTC	CASTGGSYEQYF
TRBV5-4	-	TRBJ2-2	-	13	TGTGCCAGCAGCCAACTAGGCACCGGGGAGCTGTTTTTT	CASSQLGTGELFF
TRBV10-1	TRBD2	TRBJ2-7	few	18	TGCGCCAGCAGTGAGAATCTACGGGGTCTAGCGGGGGCCTACGAGCAGTACTTC	CASSENLRGLAGAYEQYF
TRBV21-1	-	TRBJ2-7	-	14	TGTGCCAGCCCCGGGACAGGGGGCTTCTACGAGCAGTACTTC	CASPGTGGFYEQYF
TRBV5-1	TRBD1	TRBJ1-4	-	16	TGCGCCAGCAGCGCCGATTACAGGGGCGCGGGGGAAAAACTGTTTTTT	CASSADYRGAGEKLFF
TRBV5-1	TRBD2	TRBJ2-7	-	16	TGCGCCAGCAGCTCCAACTTGGGACTAGCGGGGACCGAGCAGTACTTC	CASSSNLGLAGTEQYF
TRBV5-4	TRBD1	TRBJ2-2	-	17	TGTGCCAGCAGCTACGGGACAGGGGGGCTCAACACCGGGGAGCTGTTTTTT	CASSYGTGGLNTGELFF
TRBV6-5	-	TRBJ2-3	few	15	TGTGCCAGCAGTTACTCTCGTTATAGCACAGATACGCAGTATTTT	CASSYSRYSTDTQYF
TRBV7-8	-	TRBJ1-2	medium-sized	14	TGTGCCAGCAGCTTAACAATCGGACAATATGGCTACACCTTC	CASSLTIGQYGYTF
TRBV12-1	-	TRBJ1-5	medium-sized	19	TGTGCCAGCAGCTTTGTAGGGACAGGGGTTTTGTTAAGCAATCAGCCCCAGCATTTT	CASSFVGTGVLLSNQPQHF
TRBV4-1	-	TRBJ1-6	-	14	TGCGCCAGCAGCCCCTGGCAGGGTTGGTCACCCCTCCACTTT	CASSPWQGWSPLHF
TRBV6-1	-	TRBJ1-2	-	14	TGTGCCAGCAGTGACCTAGGGGGATTCTATGGCTACACCTTC	CASSDLGGFYGYTF
TRBV5-6	TRBD1	TRBJ2-7	-	13	TGTGCCAGCAGCCAAGCGACAGGGTACGAGCAGTACTTC	CASSQATGYEQYF
TRBV10-1	-	TRBJ2-7	few	14	TGCGCCAGCAGCCAAGTCAGGGGACCCTACGAGCAGTACTTC	CASSQVRGPYEQYF
TRBV27	-	TRBJ1-5	few	13	TGTGCCAGCAGTTTGTCGGGTAATCAGCCCCAGCATTTT	CASSLSGNQPQHF
TRBV7-9	-	TRBJ1-2	large	15	TGTGCCAGCAGCGGATGGGACATTGAAGGCTATGGCTACACCTTC	CASSGWDIEGYGYTF
TRBV5-1	TRBD2	TRBJ2-1	-	18	TGCGCCAGCAGCTTGTATAGCGGGGGATTTCCTTCCTACAATGAGCAGTTCTTC	CASSLYSGGFPSYNEQFF
TRBV6-5	-	TRBJ1-2	medium-sized	14	TGTGCCAGCAGTGAGACGGGACCTAACTATGGCTACACCTTC	CASSETGPNYGYTF
TRBV7-9	-	TRBJ2-5	-	16	TGTGCCAGCAGCTTAGTTCGTCGGTTCCGCCAAGAGACCCAGTACTTC	CASSLVRRFRQETQYF
TRBV11-3	-	TRBJ1-2	-	14	TGTGCCAGCAGCTACGGACACTCAAACTATGGCTACACCTTC	CASSYGHSNYGYTF
TRBV5-4	TRBD1	TRBJ2-7	few	13	TGCGCCAGCAGCCAGGGACAGGGGCACGAGCAGTACTTC	CASSQGQGHEQYF
TRBV4-1	-	TRBJ2-3	few	14	TGCGCCAGCAGCCGCGCGGGGCACACAGATACGCAGTATTTT	CASSRAGHTDTQYF
TRBV4-3	TRBD1	TRBJ2-1	-	14	TGCGCCAGCAGCCTTGCCCCACCCGGGACAGATCCGTTCTTC	CASSLAPPGTDPFF
TRBV4-2	TRBD2	TRBJ2-2	-	18	TGTGCCAGCAGCCAAGCGGGACTAGCGGGGCCACCCACCGGGGAGCTGTTTTTT	CASSQAGLAGPPTGELFF
TRBV5-3	TRBD1	TRBJ1-6	-	14	TGCGCCAGCAGCCTCCGGGACAGTGGATCACCCCTCCACTTT	CASSLRDSGSPLHF